This T cell receptor (beta chain) emerged from a study of a mutant IDH1 vaccine in newly diagnosed glioma. Only in-frame clones appear in the TCRdb table, and some are missing; sequencing was by immunoSEQ multiplex PCR. The data show approximately 76,000 clones, 91% seen once. As regards this clone: What it binds is unknown.

Sample time point: week 5, during vaccination. It was 300 ug of mutant IDH1 20-mer peptide that made up each vaccine dose, given with topical imiquimod. Looked up from germline, CDR1 is SGHNT and CDR2 is YYREEE (reference sequence). With 2 bases removed from V and 4 bases from J, the gap between germline ends came to 12 bases. The CDR3 is 15 residues long. This specimen consisted of PBMCs, obtained from a glioma patient whose treatment included an IDH1 peptide vaccine. The chain recombines TRBV5-4 with TRBJ1-4; D unclear. The TCR originated in a woman aged 50 to 60 with glioma. CDR3 sequence (DNA): TGTGCCAGCAGCTTTAAGGGCCTTAGTAATGAAAAACTGTTTTTT. It translates to CASSFKGLSNEKLFF.